This is a list of T cell receptor beta chains from one sample in a study of early T cells in non-severe SARS-CoV-2 infection. TCRdb re-derived calls from the 5' RACE reads in MiXCR, one entry per CDR3 protein. The table records tens of thousands of distinct CDR3 sequences, approximately 14% of them present only once. Source material: whole blood. Receptor source: an adult who was a healthcare worker with PCR-confirmed SARS-CoV-2 infection or an uninfected control (not recorded which). Both conserved end residues are part of each CDR3. Fields, in order: J gene, D gene, V gene, clone size, CDR3 protein, CDR3 DNA. D genes are given only for firm matches. Rows give clone size only sometimes, using once, few, many, or a class for an expanded clone.

j_gene: TRBJ2-3
d_gene: -
v_gene: TRBV20-1
abundance: many
CDR3aa: CSAHNAQSSTDTQYF
CDR3nt: TGCAGTGCTCACAATGCCCAATCCAGCACAGATACGCAGTATTTT

j_gene: TRBJ2-3
d_gene: TRBD2
v_gene: TRBV19
abundance: -
CDR3aa: CASSSLTSGDITDTQYF
CDR3nt: TGTGCCAGTAGTAGTTTGACTAGCGGGGACATCACAGATACGCAGTATTTT

j_gene: TRBJ1-6
d_gene: TRBD1
v_gene: TRBV20-1
abundance: few
CDR3aa: CSARVGQGHSPLHF
CDR3nt: TGCAGTGCTAGAGTGGGACAGGGGCATTCACCCCTCCACTTT

j_gene: TRBJ2-3
d_gene: -
v_gene: TRBV7-3
abundance: few
CDR3aa: CASSYIAGSTDTQYF
CDR3nt: TGTGCCAGCAGTTACATAGCCGGTAGCACAGATACGCAGTATTTT

j_gene: TRBJ2-3
d_gene: -
v_gene: TRBV7-3
abundance: many
CDR3aa: CASSAGQTVSSTDTQYF
CDR3nt: TGTGCCAGCAGCGCTGGACAGACCGTATCTAGCACAGATACGCAGTATTTT

j_gene: TRBJ2-1
d_gene: -
v_gene: TRBV12-3/TRBV12-4
abundance: many
CDR3aa: CASSLLGNEQFF
CDR3nt: TGTGCCAGCAGCCTACTGGGGAATGAGCAGTTCTTC

j_gene: TRBJ1-5
d_gene: TRBD1
v_gene: TRBV18
abundance: many
CDR3aa: CASSWDRAPANQPQHF
CDR3nt: TGTGCCAGCTCCTGGGACAGGGCTCCAGCAAATCAGCCCCAGCATTTT

j_gene: TRBJ2-3
d_gene: -
v_gene: TRBV7-3
abundance: few
CDR3aa: CASSLPVGTQYF
CDR3nt: TGTGCCAGCAGCCTCCCGGTGGGTACGCAGTATTTT

j_gene: TRBJ1-1
d_gene: -
v_gene: TRBV20-1
abundance: many
CDR3aa: CSARDPRRRNTEAFF
CDR3nt: TGCAGTGCTAGAGATCCCAGACGGAGGAACACTGAAGCTTTCTTT

j_gene: TRBJ1-5
d_gene: TRBD1
v_gene: TRBV20-1
abundance: many
CDR3aa: CSAGLPDRVNQPQHF
CDR3nt: TGCAGTGCTGGACTCCCGGACAGGGTCAATCAGCCCCAGCATTTT

j_gene: TRBJ1-1
d_gene: -
v_gene: TRBV6-1
abundance: -
CDR3aa: CASADPNTEAFF
CDR3nt: TGTGCCAGCGCGGACCCAAACACTGAAGCTTTCTTT

j_gene: TRBJ2-3
d_gene: TRBD1
v_gene: TRBV5-1
abundance: few
CDR3aa: CASRPGTGMGTDTQYF
CDR3nt: TGCGCCAGCAGGCCCGGGACAGGGATGGGCACAGATACGCAGTATTTT

j_gene: TRBJ2-3
d_gene: -
v_gene: TRBV3-1
abundance: few
CDR3aa: CASSQVLGGGGLTDTQYF
CDR3nt: TGTGCCAGCAGCCAAGTATTGGGCGGGGGCGGTCTCACAGATACGCAGTATTTT

j_gene: TRBJ1-5
d_gene: -
v_gene: TRBV7-8
abundance: few
CDR3aa: CASSFSAQGVRSNQPQHF
CDR3nt: TGTGCCAGCAGCTTTAGTGCACAGGGTGTAAGGAGCAATCAGCCCCAGCATTTT

j_gene: TRBJ2-1
d_gene: -
v_gene: TRBV20-1
abundance: few
CDR3aa: CSAPLVGGRYEQFF
CDR3nt: TGCAGTGCTCCCCTTGTCGGGGGCCGCTATGAGCAGTTCTTC

j_gene: TRBJ1-6
d_gene: -
v_gene: TRBV27
abundance: -
CDR3aa: CASSLLAPVFNSPLHF
CDR3nt: TGTGCCAGCAGTTTATTAGCGCCGGTATTCAATTCACCCCTCCACTTT

j_gene: TRBJ1-5
d_gene: -
v_gene: TRBV11-2
abundance: few
CDR3aa: CASSSGIGQPQHF
CDR3nt: TGTGCCAGCAGTTCGGGGATAGGTCAGCCCCAGCATTTT

j_gene: TRBJ2-5
d_gene: TRBD2
v_gene: TRBV9
abundance: -
CDR3aa: CASSPSPSLAGGPETQYF
CDR3nt: TGTGCCAGCAGCCCGAGCCCCTCACTAGCGGGGGGGCCTGAGACCCAGTACTTC

j_gene: TRBJ1-4
d_gene: -
v_gene: TRBV2
abundance: few
CDR3aa: CASSVGLATNEKLFF
CDR3nt: TGTGCCAGCAGCGTGGGCCTTGCAACTAATGAAAAACTGTTTTTT

j_gene: TRBJ2-3
d_gene: TRBD1
v_gene: TRBV2
abundance: -
CDR3aa: CASSPDRGAMTDTQYF
CDR3nt: TGTGCCAGCAGTCCCGACAGGGGAGCAATGACAGATACGCAGTATTTT

j_gene: TRBJ2-3
d_gene: TRBD2
v_gene: TRBV10-3
abundance: few
CDR3aa: CAISESSGGETDTQYF
CDR3nt: TGTGCCATCAGTGAGTCAAGCGGGGGGGAAACAGATACGCAGTATTTT

j_gene: TRBJ2-3
d_gene: TRBD2
v_gene: TRBV27
abundance: few
CDR3aa: CASSSILARTDTQYF
CDR3nt: TGTGCCAGCAGTTCCATACTAGCGCGAACAGATACGCAGTATTTT

j_gene: TRBJ2-4
d_gene: -
v_gene: TRBV20-1
abundance: -
CDR3aa: CSASVTKNIQYF
CDR3nt: TGCAGTGCGAGCGTAACCAAAAACATTCAGTACTTC

j_gene: TRBJ2-2
d_gene: TRBD1
v_gene: TRBV11-2
abundance: few
CDR3aa: CASSLRTGSVTGELFF
CDR3nt: TGTGCCAGCAGCTTAAGGACAGGGAGTGTCACCGGGGAGCTGTTTTTT

j_gene: TRBJ2-5
d_gene: -
v_gene: TRBV11-2
abundance: -
CDR3aa: CASSPGRTQYF
CDR3nt: TGTGCCAGCAGCCCCGGGAGGACCCAGTACTTC

j_gene: TRBJ1-1
d_gene: -
v_gene: TRBV14
abundance: -
CDR3aa: CASSQSAPSGTEAFF
CDR3nt: TGTGCCAGCAGCCAAAGTGCCCCTTCAGGGACTGAAGCTTTCTTT

j_gene: TRBJ2-3
d_gene: -
v_gene: TRBV5-1
abundance: few
CDR3aa: CASSVLGGPTDTQYF
CDR3nt: TGCGCCAGCAGCGTGCTAGGGGGTCCCACAGATACGCAGTATTTT

j_gene: TRBJ1-5
d_gene: -
v_gene: TRBV6-6
abundance: -
CDR3aa: CASSSPFEKRQPQHF
CDR3nt: TGTGCCAGCAGTTCTCCCTTCGAAAAGCGGCAGCCCCAGCATTTT

j_gene: TRBJ1-4
d_gene: -
v_gene: TRBV3-1
abundance: once
CDR3aa: CASCQVAGSTNEKLFF
CDR3nt: TGTGCCAGCTGCCAAGTCGCCGGTTCTACTAATGAAAAACTGTTTTTT

j_gene: TRBJ2-2
d_gene: -
v_gene: TRBV7-3
abundance: few
CDR3aa: CASSFSGPKNTGELFF
CDR3nt: TGTGCCAGCAGCTTCTCGGGACCTAAGAACACCGGGGAGCTGTTTTTT

j_gene: TRBJ2-5
d_gene: -
v_gene: TRBV29-1
abundance: -
CDR3aa: CSGGPQETQYF
CDR3nt: TGCAGCGGGGGGCCCCAAGAGACCCAGTACTTC

j_gene: TRBJ2-3
d_gene: -
v_gene: TRBV29-1
abundance: many
CDR3aa: CSVVRSDTQYF
CDR3nt: TGCAGCGTCGTTAGGTCAGATACGCAGTATTTT

j_gene: TRBJ2-3
d_gene: TRBD2
v_gene: TRBV7-2
abundance: -
CDR3aa: CASRPPPTSGGGYTQYF
CDR3nt: TGTGCCAGCCGCCCTCCCCCTACTAGCGGGGGGGGTTATACGCAGTATTTT

j_gene: TRBJ1-2
d_gene: TRBD1
v_gene: TRBV2
abundance: few
CDR3aa: CASRDRRGYGYTF
CDR3nt: TGTGCCAGCAGGGACAGGAGGGGCTATGGCTACACCTTC

j_gene: TRBJ2-6
d_gene: -
v_gene: TRBV3-1
abundance: -
CDR3aa: CASSHPGGNSGANVLTF
CDR3nt: TGTGCCAGCAGCCACCCAGGAGGGAACTCTGGGGCCAACGTCCTGACTTTC